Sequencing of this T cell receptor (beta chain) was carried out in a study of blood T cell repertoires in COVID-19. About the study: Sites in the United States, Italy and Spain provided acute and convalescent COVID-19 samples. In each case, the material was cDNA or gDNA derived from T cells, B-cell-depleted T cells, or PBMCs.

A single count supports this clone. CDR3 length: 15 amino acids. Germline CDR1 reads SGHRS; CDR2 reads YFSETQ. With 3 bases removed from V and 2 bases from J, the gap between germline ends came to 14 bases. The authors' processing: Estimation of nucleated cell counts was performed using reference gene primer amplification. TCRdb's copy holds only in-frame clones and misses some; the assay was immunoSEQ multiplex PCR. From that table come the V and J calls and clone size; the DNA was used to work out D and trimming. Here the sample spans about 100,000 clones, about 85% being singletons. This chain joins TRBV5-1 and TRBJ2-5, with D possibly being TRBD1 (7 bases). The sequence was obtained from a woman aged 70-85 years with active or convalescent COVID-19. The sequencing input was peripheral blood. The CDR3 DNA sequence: TGCGCCAGCAGCTGGGGGGCAGGGGGACAAGAGACCCAGTACTTC. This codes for CASSWGAGGQETQYF.